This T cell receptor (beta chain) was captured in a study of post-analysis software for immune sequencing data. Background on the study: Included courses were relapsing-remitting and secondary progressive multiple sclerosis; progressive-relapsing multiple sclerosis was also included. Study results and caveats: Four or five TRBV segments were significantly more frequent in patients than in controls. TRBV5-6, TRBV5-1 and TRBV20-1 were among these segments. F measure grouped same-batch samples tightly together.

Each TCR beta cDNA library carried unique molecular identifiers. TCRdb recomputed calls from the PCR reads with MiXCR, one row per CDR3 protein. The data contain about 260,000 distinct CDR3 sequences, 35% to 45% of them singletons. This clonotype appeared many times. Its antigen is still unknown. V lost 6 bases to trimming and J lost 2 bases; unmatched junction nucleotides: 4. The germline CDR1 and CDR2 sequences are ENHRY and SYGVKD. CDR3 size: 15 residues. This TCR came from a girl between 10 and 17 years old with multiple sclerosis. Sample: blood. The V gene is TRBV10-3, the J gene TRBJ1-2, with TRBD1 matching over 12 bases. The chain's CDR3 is CAISPGQGANYGYTF. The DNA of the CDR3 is TGTGCCATCAGCCCGGGACAGGGGGCAAACTATGGCTACACCTTC.